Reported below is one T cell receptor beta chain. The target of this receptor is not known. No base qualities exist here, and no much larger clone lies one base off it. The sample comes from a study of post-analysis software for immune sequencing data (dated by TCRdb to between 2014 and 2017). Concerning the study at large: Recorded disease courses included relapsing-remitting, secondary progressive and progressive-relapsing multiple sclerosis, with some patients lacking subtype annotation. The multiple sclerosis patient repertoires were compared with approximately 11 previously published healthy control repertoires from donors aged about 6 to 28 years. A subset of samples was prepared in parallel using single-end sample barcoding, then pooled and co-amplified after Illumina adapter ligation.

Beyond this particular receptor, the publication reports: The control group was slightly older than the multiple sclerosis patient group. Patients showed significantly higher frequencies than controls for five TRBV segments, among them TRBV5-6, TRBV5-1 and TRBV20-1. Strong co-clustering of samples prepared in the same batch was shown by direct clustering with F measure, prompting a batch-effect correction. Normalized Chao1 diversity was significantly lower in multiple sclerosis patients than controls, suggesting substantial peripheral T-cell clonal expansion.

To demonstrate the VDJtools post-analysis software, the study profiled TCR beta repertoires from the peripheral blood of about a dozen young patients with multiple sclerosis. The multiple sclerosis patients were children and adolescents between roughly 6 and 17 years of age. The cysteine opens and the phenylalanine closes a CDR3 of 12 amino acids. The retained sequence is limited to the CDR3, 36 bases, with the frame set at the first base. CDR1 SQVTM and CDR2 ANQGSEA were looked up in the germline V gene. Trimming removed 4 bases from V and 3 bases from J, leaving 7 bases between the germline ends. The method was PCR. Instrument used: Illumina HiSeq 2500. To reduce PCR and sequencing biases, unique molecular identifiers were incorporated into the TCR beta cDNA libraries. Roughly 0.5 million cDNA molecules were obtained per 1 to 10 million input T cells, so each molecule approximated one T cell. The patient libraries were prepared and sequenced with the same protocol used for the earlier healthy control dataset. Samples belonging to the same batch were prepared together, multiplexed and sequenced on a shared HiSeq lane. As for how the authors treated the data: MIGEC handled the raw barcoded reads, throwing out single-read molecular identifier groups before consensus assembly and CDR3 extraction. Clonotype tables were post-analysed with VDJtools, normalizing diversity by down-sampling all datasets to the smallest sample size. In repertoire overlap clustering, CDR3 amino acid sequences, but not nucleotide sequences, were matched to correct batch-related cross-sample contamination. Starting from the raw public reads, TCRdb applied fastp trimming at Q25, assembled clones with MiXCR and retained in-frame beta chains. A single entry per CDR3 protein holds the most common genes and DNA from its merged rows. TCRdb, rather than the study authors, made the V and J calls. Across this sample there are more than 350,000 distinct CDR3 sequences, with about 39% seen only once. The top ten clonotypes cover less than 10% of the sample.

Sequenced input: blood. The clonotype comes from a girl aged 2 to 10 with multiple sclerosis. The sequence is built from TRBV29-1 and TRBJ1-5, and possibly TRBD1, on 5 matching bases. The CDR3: CSVAGLNQPQHF. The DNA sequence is TGCAGCGTTGCAGGGCTCAATCAGCCCCAGCATTTT.